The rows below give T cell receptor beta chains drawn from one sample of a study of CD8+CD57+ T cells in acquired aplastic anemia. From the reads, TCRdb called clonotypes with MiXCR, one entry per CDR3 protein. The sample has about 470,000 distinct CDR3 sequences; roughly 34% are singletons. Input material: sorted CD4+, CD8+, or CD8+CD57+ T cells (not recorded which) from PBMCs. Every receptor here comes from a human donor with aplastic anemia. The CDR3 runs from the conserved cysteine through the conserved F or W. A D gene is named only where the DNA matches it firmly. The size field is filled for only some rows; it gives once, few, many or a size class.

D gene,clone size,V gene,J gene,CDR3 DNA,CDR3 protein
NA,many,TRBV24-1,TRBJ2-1,TGTGCCACCAGTTCAGGCTTCAAAGGTCATGAGCAGTTCTTC,CATSSGFKGHEQFF
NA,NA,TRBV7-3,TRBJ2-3,TGTGCCAGCAGCTTAAAGGGCCTGGGTGGTGATACGCAGTATTTT,CASSLKGLGGDTQYF
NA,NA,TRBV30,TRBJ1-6,TGTGCCTGGACCACCGGGGGGTGGGCCCTCCACTTT,CAWTTGGWALHF
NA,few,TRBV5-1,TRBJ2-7,TGCGCCAGCAGCCTGGATCAACCGGGAGTAGCTGAGCAGTACTTC,CASSLDQPGVAEQYF
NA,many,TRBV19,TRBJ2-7,TGTGCCACTTCGGACAAGCCCTACGAGCAGTACTTC,CATSDKPYEQYF
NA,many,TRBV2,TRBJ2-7,TGTGCCAGCAGTGAAAAAGGGCTTGTTCTCTCCTACGAGCAGTACTTC,CASSEKGLVLSYEQYF
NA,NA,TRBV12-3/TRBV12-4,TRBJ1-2,TGTGCCAGCAGTTTAAAGGTGGGCTATGGCTACACCTTC,CASSLKVGYGYTF
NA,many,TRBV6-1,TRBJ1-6,TGTGCCAGCTCCCCAATGGCCACCCTCCACTTT,CASSPMATLHF
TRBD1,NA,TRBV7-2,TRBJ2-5,TGTGCCAGCAGCTTACAGTGGACAGGCGGAGAGACCCAGTACTTC,CASSLQWTGGETQYF
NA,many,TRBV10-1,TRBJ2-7,TGCGCCAGCAGTGAGTCTTATGGGCCGGCCTACGAGCAGTACTTC,CASSESYGPAYEQYF
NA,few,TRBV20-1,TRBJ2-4,TGCAGTGCCGGCCCTAATGCAAACATTCAGTACTTC,CSAGPNANIQYF
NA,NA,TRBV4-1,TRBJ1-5,TGCGCCAGCAGCCCCCGGTCGGCAGGGAGCAATCAGCCCCAGCATTTT,CASSPRSAGSNQPQHF
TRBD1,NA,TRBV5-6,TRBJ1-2,TGTGCCAGCAGCTTGGGGGGGACAGGGCCTAACTATGGCTACACCTTC,CASSLGGTGPNYGYTF
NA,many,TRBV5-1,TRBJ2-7,TGCGCCAGCAGCTTGGGTGTCTCCCTGGGGGAGCAGTACTTC,CASSLGVSLGEQYF